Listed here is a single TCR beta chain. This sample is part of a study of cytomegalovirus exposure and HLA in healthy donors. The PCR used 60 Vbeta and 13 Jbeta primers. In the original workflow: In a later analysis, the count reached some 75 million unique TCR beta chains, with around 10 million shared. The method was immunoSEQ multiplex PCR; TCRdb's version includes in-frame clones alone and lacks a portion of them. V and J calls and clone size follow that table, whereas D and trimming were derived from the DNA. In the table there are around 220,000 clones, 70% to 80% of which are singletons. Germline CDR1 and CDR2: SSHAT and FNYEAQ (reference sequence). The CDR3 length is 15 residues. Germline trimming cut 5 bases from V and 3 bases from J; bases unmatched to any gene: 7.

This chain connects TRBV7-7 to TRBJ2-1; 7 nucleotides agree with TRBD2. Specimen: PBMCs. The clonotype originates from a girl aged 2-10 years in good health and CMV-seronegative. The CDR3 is CASSPGRSDYNEQFF. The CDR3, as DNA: TGTGCCAGCAGCCCCGGGAGGAGCGACTACAATGAGCAGTTCTTC.